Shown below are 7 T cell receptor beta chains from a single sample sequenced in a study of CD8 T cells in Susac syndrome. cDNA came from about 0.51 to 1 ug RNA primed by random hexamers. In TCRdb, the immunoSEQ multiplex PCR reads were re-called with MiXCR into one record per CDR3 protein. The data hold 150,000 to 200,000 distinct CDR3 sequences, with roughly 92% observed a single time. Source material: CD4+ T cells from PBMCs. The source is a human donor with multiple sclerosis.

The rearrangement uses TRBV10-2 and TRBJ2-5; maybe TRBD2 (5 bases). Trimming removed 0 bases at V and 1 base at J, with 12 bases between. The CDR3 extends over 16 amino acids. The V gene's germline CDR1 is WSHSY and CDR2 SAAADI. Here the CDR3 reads CASSESTGESQETQYF. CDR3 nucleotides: TGCGCCAGCAGTGAGTCGACCGGGGAGTCCCAAGAGACCCAGTACTTC.

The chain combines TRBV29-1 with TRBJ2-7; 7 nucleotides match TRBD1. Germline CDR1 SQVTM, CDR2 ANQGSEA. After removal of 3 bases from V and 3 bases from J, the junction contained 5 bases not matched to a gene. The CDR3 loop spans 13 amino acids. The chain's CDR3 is CSVEWDRRYEQYF. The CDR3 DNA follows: TGCAGCGTTGAGTGGGACAGACGCTACGAGCAGTACTTC.

CDR3 DNA sequence: TGTGCCAGCAGTGAAGGGGTGGGAGGGGGCAACACCGGGGAGCTGTTTTTT. Encoded protein: CASSEGVGGGNTGELFF. The J gene is TRBJ2-2, the V gene TRBV6-1, with D perhaps given as TRBD1 or TRBD2 (7 bases each). V was shortened by 1 base and J by 2 bases, with 14 bases between the two germline ends. CDR1 and CDR2 (germline): MNHNS, SASEGT. This CDR3 has 17 amino acids.

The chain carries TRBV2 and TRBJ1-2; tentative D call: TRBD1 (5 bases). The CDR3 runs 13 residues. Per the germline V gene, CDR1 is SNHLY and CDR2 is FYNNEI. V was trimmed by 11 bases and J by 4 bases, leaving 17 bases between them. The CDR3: CAVEGLKGYGYTF. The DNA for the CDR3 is TGTGCCGTCGAGGGGCTTAAAGGCTATGGCTACACCTTC.

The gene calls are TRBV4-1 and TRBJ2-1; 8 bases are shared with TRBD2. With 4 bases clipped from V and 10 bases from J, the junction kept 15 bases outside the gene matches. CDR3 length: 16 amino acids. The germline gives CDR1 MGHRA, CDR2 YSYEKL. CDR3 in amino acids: CASSLGLASGRNEQFF. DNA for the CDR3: TGCGCCAGCAGCCTCGGACTAGCTTCGGGACGAAACGAGCAGTTCTTC.

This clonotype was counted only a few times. This chain's CDR3 is CASSQQGNSGANVLTF. For the CDR3, the DNA is TGTGCCAGCAGCCAACAGGGGAACTCTGGGGCCAACGTCCTGACTTTC. The rearrangement joins TRBV7-6 to TRBJ2-6; 7 positions agree with TRBD1. The V and J ends lost 5 bases and 0 bases, in that order; junction bases with no gene match: 4. CDR1 is SGHVS and CDR2 is FNYEAQ in the germline V gene. The CDR3 totals 16 residues.

The CDR3 loop is CASSFGPGEQYF. The CDR3, as DNA: TGTGCCAGCAGCTTTGGTCCCGGCGAGCAGTACTTC. V gene TRBV7-2 combines with J gene TRBJ2-7; D is unresolved. V shed 3 bases and J shed 6 bases, with 9 bases lying between them. The length of the CDR3 is 12 residues. Germline CDR1 reads SGHTA; CDR2 reads FQGNSA.